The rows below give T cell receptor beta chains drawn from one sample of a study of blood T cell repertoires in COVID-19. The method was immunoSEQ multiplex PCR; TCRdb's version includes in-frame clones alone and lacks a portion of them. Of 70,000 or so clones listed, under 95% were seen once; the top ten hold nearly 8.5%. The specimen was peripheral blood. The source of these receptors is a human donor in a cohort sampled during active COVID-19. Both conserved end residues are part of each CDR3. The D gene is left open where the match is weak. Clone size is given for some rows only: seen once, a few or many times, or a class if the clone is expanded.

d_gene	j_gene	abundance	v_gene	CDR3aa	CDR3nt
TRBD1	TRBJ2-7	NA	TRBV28	CASSLTLAGGWTYEQYF	TGTGCCAGCAGTTTAACGTTGGCAGGGGGCTGGACCTACGAGCAGTACTTC
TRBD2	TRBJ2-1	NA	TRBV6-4	CASSEGERGGSYNEQFF	TGTGCCAGCAGTGAAGGCGAACGGGGGGGCTCCTACAATGAGCAGTTCTTC
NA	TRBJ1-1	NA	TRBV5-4	CASSLWASRYTEAFF	TGTGCCAGCAGCTTGTGGGCCAGCCGCTACACTGAAGCTTTCTTT
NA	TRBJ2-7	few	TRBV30	CAWAGARRAEQYF	TGTGCTTGGGCAGGGGCCCGGCGGGCCGAGCAGTACTTC
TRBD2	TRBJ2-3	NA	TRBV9	CASSVRAGEGTDTQYF	TGTGCCAGCAGCGTTAGAGCGGGGGAAGGGACAGATACGCAGTATTTT
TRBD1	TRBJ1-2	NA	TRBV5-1	CASSLVPGGAGYGYTF	TGCGCCAGCAGCTTGGTCCCAGGGGGCGCAGGGTATGGCTACACCTTC
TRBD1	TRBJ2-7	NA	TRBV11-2	CASSFGPQGNVNHEQYF	TGTGCCAGCAGCTTCGGACCACAGGGGAACGTAAACCACGAGCAGTACTTC
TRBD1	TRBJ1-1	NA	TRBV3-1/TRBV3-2	CASSPWTGHSDTEAFF	TGTGCCAGCAGCCCTTGGACAGGGCATTCGGACACTGAAGCTTTCTTT
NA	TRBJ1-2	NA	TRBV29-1	CSVEAWDYGYTF	TGCAGCGTCGAGGCTTGGGACTATGGCTACACCTTC
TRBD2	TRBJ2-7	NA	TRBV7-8	CASSAWGLAGGSSYEQYF	TGTGCCAGCAGCGCATGGGGACTAGCGGGGGGGTCCTCCTACGAGCAGTACTTC
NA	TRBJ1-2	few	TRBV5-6	CASSPTGYGYTF	TGTGCCAGCAGCCCGACAGGCTATGGCTACACCTTC
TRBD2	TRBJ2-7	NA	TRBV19	CASSPRASGGYEQYF	TGTGCCAGTAGCCCGAGGGCTAGCGGGGGGTACGAGCAGTACTTC
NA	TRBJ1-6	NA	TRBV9	CASSGTSPPLHF	TGTGCCAGCAGCGGTACAAGTCCACCCCTCCACTTT
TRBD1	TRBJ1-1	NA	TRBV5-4	CASSRDRDTEAFF	TGTGCCAGCAGCCGGGACAGGGACACTGAAGCTTTCTTT
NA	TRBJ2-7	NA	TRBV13	CASKPRGRGPSGEQYF	TGTGCCAGCAAGCCCAGGGGTAGGGGCCCTTCCGGCGAGCAGTACTTC
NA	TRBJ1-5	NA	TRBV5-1	CASSLGERNQPQHF	TGCGCCAGCAGCTTGGGAGAACGCAATCAGCCCCAGCATTTT
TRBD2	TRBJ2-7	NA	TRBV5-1	CASTTGDGGYEQYF	TGCGCCAGCACCACAGGTGACGGGGGGTACGAGCAGTACTTC
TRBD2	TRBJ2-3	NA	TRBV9	CASSPHSRGGAADTQYF	TGTGCCAGCAGCCCTCACTCTCGCGGGGGGGCCGCAGATACGCAGTATTTT
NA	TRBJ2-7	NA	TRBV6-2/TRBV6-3	CASSYGWASYEQYF	TGTGCCAGCAGTTACGGTTGGGCCTCCTACGAGCAGTACTTC
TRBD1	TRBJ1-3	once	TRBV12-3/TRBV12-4	CASSIYRGGSIYF	TGTGCCAGCAGTATATACAGGGGAGGCTCCATATATTTT
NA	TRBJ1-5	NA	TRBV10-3	CAISTGINQPQHF	TGTGCCATCAGCACGGGAATCAATCAGCCCCAGCATTTT
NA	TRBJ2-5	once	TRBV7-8	CASSLLAGQETQYF	TGTGCCAGCAGCTTACTAGCAGGCCAAGAGACCCAGTACTTC
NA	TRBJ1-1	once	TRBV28	CASSRQETLNTEAFF	TGTGCCAGCAGTAGACAGGAGACGCTGAACACTGAAGCTTTCTTT
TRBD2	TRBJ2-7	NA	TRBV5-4	CASSFFSGGALYF	TGTGCCAGCAGCTTCTTTAGCGGGGGGGCTCTGTACTTC
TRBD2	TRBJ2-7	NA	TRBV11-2	CASSPSRGTSGSYSYEQYF	TGTGCCAGCAGCCCGAGTCGGGGGACTAGCGGGTCCTACTCCTACGAGCAGTACTTC
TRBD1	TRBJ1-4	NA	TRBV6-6	CATLGGTGNEKLFF	TGTGCCACCTTAGGCGGGACAGGGAATGAAAAACTGTTTTTT
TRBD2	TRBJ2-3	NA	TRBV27	CASSLAGGPDTQYF	TGTGCCAGCAGTTTAGCGGGGGGACCAGATACGCAGTATTTT
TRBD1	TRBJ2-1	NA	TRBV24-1	CATSTLQGSYNEQFF	TGTGCCACCAGCACTTTACAGGGGTCCTACAATGAGCAGTTCTTC
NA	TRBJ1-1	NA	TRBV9	CASSGRGAEAFF	TGTGCCAGCAGCGGCCGCGGAGCTGAAGCTTTCTTT
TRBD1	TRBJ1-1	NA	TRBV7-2	CASSSLGQGITEAFF	TGTGCCAGCAGCTCCCTTGGACAGGGGATCACTGAAGCTTTCTTT
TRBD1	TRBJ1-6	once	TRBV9	CASSPDRGGGSPLHF	TGTGCCAGCAGCCCAGACAGGGGCGGAGGGTCACCCCTCCACTTT
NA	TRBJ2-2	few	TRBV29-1	CSVGPGETGELFF	TGCAGCGTTGGGCCAGGGGAAACCGGGGAGCTGTTTTTT
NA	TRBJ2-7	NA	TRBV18	CASSPTGGYEQYF	TGTGCCAGCTCACCAACCGGAGGATACGAGCAGTACTTC
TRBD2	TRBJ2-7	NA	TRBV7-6	CASSLVSASGGYEQYF	TGTGCCAGCAGCTTAGTAAGTGCTAGCGGGGGCTACGAGCAGTACTTC